This paragraph reports one T cell receptor beta chain. Its target is not known. Likely a read error: the CDR3 ends without its conserved phenylalanine or tryptophan. Indicated treatment: roughly 10-day PBMC culture with coronavirus spike peptide pools or control peptides (ViraFEST assay). The record originates from a study of vaccination and CD4 T cells after COVID-19. Sequencing of DNA taken from cultured CD4+ T cells relied on the Oncomine TCR Beta short-read assay. Each CDR3 protein gets one entry after TCRdb re-called the PCR reads with MiXCR. The sample lists 10,000 to 15,000 distinct CDR3 sequences; approximately 52% were seen once. The CDR3 is 16 amino acids. Germline CDR1 reads MNHNS; CDR2 reads SASEGT. Between the trimmed V and J ends, which lost 10 bases and 3 bases, there was a span of 21 bases.

The chain recombines TRBV6-1 with TRBJ2-2; TRBD1 is a possible D gene (6 bases). The receptor was isolated from a human donor who had recovered from COVID-19. The sequenced sample consisted of CD4+ T cells from blood, cultured in vitro. The CDR3 sequence is CAIPTLQGEYTGELFS. CDR3 nucleotides: TGTGCCATCCCCACTCTACAGGGCGAGTACACCGGGGAGCTGTTTTCT.